Listed here is a single TCR beta chain. Its target is unknown. The sample originates from a study of post-analysis software for immune sequencing data. On the study more broadly: Included among the disease courses, which were recorded for the cohort, were relapsing-remitting, secondary progressive and progressive-relapsing multiple sclerosis. Findings and caveats of the study: Samples from one preparation batch, clustered by F measure, grouped strongly together. In patients, TRBV5-6, TRBV5-1 and TRBV20-1 belonged to 4 or 5 TRBV segments found more frequently than in controls. Normalized Chao1 diversity was significantly lower in multiple sclerosis patients than in controls.

The CDR3 sequence is 16 residues long. Germline loops: CDR1 SEHNR, CDR2 FQNEAQ (reference sequence). Trimming took 0 bases from V and 8 from J; bases not matched to a gene: 8. The authors incorporated unique molecular identifiers into the TCR beta cDNA libraries. Around 500,000 cDNA molecules came from about 1 to 10 million T cells. MiXCR was run by TCRdb on the PCR reads, yielding one entry per CDR3 protein. The table includes hundreds of thousands of distinct CDR3 sequences, approximately 50% detected once. The source material was blood. The rearrangement links TRBV7-9 to TRBJ1-4, with 8 positions matching TRBD1. This clonotype was sampled from a girl under 18 with multiple sclerosis. This CDR3 reads CASSLALSWDREKLFF. The CDR3, as DNA: TGTGCCAGCAGCTTAGCCCTCTCCTGGGACAGGGAAAAACTGTTTTTT.